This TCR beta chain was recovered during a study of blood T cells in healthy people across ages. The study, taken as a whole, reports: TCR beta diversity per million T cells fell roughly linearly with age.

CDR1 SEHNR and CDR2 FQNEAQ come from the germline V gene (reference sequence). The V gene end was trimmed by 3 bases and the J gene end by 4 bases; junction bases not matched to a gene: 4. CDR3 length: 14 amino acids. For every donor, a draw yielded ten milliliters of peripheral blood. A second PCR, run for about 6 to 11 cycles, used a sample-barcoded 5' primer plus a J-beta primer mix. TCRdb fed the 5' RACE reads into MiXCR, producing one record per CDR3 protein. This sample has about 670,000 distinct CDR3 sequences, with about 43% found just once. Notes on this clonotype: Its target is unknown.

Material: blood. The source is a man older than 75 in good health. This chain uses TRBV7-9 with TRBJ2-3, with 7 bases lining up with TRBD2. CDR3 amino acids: CASSLTSLADTQYF. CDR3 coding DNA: TGTGCCAGCAGCTTGACTAGCTTGGCAGATACGCAGTATTTT.